This TCR beta chain emerged from a study of shared clonotypes between healthy human individuals. This CDR3 contains 17 residues. Per the germline V gene, CDR1 is LNHDA and CDR2 is SQIVND (reference sequence). The J segment lost 1 base and the V segment lost 4 bases, leaving 4 bases of the junction unmatched. Profiled with immunoSEQ multiplex PCR; TCRdb holds only in-frame clones, not every one. This sample has about 510,000 clones, with 95% to 97% found just once. The TCR comes from a woman in her 30s in good health. The material sequenced was naive CD4+ T cells sorted from blood. Subset given: CD45RA+ positively selected. The chain has TRBV19 and TRBJ2-6, with TRBD1 matching 10 bases. In DNA, the CDR3 is TGTGCCAGTAGTACCGGGACAGGGGTTTCTGGGGCCAACGTCCTGACTTTC. It specifies CASSTGTGVSGANVLTF.